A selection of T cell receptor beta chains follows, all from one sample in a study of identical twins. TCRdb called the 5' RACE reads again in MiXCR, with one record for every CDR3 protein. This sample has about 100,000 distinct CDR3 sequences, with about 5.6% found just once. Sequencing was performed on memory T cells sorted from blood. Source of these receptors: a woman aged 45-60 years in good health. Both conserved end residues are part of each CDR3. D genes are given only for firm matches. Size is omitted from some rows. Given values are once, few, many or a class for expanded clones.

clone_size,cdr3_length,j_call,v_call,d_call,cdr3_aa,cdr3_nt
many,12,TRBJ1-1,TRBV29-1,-,CSARVGGTEAFF,TGCAGCGCCCGGGTGGGGGGCACTGAAGCTTTCTTT
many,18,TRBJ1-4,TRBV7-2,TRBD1,CASSVHRDRGTTNEKLFF,TGTGCCAGCAGCGTCCACCGGGACAGGGGGACTACTAATGAAAAACTGTTTTTT
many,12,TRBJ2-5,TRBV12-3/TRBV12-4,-,CASRERDETQYF,TGTGCCAGCCGGGAGCGTGATGAGACCCAGTACTTC
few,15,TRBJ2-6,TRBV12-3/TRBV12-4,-,CASSLPGRGANVLTF,TGTGCCAGCAGCCTCCCGGGGCGGGGGGCCAACGTCCTGACTTTC
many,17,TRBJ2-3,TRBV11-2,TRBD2,CASSPRLAVFQTDTQYF,TGTGCCAGCAGCCCCCGACTAGCGGTGTTTCAGACAGATACGCAGTATTTT
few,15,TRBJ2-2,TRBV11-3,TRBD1,CASSVDRGGTGELFF,TGTGCCAGCAGCGTTGACAGGGGTGGCACCGGGGAGCTGTTTTTT
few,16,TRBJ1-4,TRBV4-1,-,CASSPKSVGANEKLFF,TGCGCCAGCAGCCCGAAGTCAGTGGGAGCGAATGAAAAACTGTTTTTT
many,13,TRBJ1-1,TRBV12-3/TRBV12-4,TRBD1,CASIPGQGAEAFF,TGTGCCAGCATCCCGGGACAGGGGGCTGAAGCTTTCTTT
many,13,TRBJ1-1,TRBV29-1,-,CSVSTGLNTEAFF,TGCAGCGTCTCGACAGGATTGAACACTGAAGCTTTCTTT
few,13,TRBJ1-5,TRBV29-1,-,CSATGGYNQPQHF,TGCAGCGCCACGGGCGGATACAATCAGCCCCAGCATTTT
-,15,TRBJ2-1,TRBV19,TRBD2,CASSYIAGARSEQFF,TGTGCCAGTAGTTATATAGCGGGAGCCCGCAGTGAGCAGTTCTTC
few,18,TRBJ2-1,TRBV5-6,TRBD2,CASSYGAGGPPGVDEQFF,TGTGCCAGCTCCTATGGAGCGGGAGGCCCCCCCGGGGTTGATGAGCAGTTCTTC
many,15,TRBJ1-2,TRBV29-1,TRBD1,CSVEDRTGSLYGYTF,TGCAGCGTTGAAGACCGGACAGGGTCGCTTTATGGCTACACCTTC
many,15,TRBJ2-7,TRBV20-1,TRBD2,CSALTGTSGSWQQYF,TGCAGTGCACTAACCGGGACTAGCGGCTCCTGGCAGCAGTACTTC
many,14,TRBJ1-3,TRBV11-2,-,CASTTGNSGNTIYF,TGTGCCAGCACCACAGGAAACTCTGGAAACACCATATATTTT
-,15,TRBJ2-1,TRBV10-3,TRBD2,CAISERASGSPEQFF,TGTGCCATCAGTGAGAGGGCTAGCGGGAGTCCTGAGCAGTTCTTC
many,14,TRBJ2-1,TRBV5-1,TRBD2,CASSPTGTRDKQFF,TGCGCCAGCAGCCCGACCGGGACTAGGGACAAGCAGTTCTTC
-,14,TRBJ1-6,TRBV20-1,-,CSARVDSVNSPLHF,TGCAGTGCTAGAGTCGACAGTGTAAATTCACCCCTCCACTTT
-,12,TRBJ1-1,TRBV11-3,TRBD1,CASSATGVEAFF,TGTGCCAGCAGCGCGACAGGGGTTGAAGCTTTCTTT
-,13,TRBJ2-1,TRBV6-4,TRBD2,CASSVTTGGEQFF,TGTGCCAGCAGTGTCACGACGGGAGGTGAGCAGTTCTTC
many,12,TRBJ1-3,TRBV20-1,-,CSVWGTGNTIYF,TGCAGTGTGTGGGGGACTGGAAACACCATATATTTT
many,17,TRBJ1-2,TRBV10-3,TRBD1,CAFGNRDRGRSNYGYTF,TGTGCCTTTGGGAACCGGGACAGGGGGAGATCTAACTATGGCTACACCTTC
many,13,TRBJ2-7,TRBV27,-,CASSYSVAYEQYF,TGTGCCAGCTCGTATAGCGTGGCCTACGAGCAGTACTTC
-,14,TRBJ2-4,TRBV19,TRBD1,CASSIEGGGNIQYF,TGTGCCAGTAGTATCGAAGGGGGCGGAAACATTCAGTACTTC
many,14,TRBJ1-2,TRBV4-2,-,CASSQDWGMGGYTF,TGTGCCAGCAGCCAAGATTGGGGAATGGGGGGCTACACCTTC
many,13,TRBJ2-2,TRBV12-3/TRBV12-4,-,CASSFQIAGELFF,TGTGCCAGCAGTTTTCAAATCGCCGGGGAGCTGTTTTTT
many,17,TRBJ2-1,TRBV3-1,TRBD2,CASSLYGTSGRDNEQFF,TGTGCCAGCAGCCTCTACGGGACTAGCGGGAGGGACAATGAGCAGTTCTTC
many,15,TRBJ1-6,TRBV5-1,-,CASSLGQGKGSPLHF,TGCGCCAGCAGCTTGGGGCAGGGCAAGGGTTCACCCCTCCACTTT
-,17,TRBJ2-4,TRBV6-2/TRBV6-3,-,CASSYHGGRRGIYIQYF,TGTGCCAGCAGTTATCATGGAGGGCGTCGCGGGATATACATTCAGTACTTC
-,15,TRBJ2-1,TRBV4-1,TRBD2,CASSPTSGRGYEQFF,TGCGCCAGCAGCCCCACTAGCGGGAGAGGCTATGAGCAGTTCTTC
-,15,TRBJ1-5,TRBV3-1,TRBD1,CASSPRTGDNQPQHF,TGTGCCAGCAGCCCGAGGACAGGGGACAATCAGCCCCAGCATTTT
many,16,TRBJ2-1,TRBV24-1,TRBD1,CATSDSPGTGNNEQFF,TGTGCCACCAGTGATAGTCCCGGGACAGGGAACAATGAGCAGTTCTTC
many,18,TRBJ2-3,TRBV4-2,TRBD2,CASSQERGAGDGTDTQYF,TGTGCCAGCAGCCAAGAAAGAGGAGCGGGAGACGGAACAGATACGCAGTATTTT
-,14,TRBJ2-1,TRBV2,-,CASSPITGSNEQFF,TGTGCCAGCAGTCCGATAACAGGGTCGAATGAGCAGTTCTTC
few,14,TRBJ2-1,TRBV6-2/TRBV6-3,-,CASRNRDFNNEQFF,TGTGCCAGCAGGAACCGGGACTTTAACAATGAGCAGTTCTTC
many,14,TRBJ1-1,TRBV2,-,CASRTNRGTDEAFF,TGTGCCAGCAGGACAAATCGCGGAACAGACGAAGCTTTCTTT
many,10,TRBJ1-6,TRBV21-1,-,CASSGSPLHF,TGTGCCAGCAGCGGGTCACCCCTCCACTTT
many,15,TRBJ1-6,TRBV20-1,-,CSARDLRDTNSPLHF,TGCAGTGCTAGAGATCTCCGGGACACTAATTCACCCCTCCACTTT
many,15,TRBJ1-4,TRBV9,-,CASSVGGRSNEKLFF,TGTGCCAGCAGCGTAGGGGGCCGAAGTAATGAAAAACTGTTTTTT
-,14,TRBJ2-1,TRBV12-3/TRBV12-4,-,CASSPQALHNEQFF,TGTGCCAGCAGCCCCCAGGCCCTCCACAATGAGCAGTTCTTC